This T cell receptor (beta chain) is drawn from a study of blood T cell repertoires in COVID-19. This clone was recorded a few times. TCRdb's table, derived via immunoSEQ multiplex PCR, lists solely in-frame clones and lacks some. This table has 200,000 to 250,000 clones, approximately 90% appearing once. Trimming pared 2 bases from V and 0 bases from J, leaving 12 bases between. Germline CDR1 reads SGHKS; CDR2 reads YYEKEE (reference sequence). The CDR3 runs 16 residues. The sequencing sample was made of peripheral blood. The rearrangement uses TRBV5-5 and TRBJ1-3; D unresolved. The TCR comes from a man aged 25-45 years with COVID-19, enrolled during active disease. The CDR3 reads CASSFQPPSSGNTIYF. For the CDR3, the DNA is TGTGCCAGCAGCTTTCAACCTCCCAGCTCTGGAAACACCATATATTTT.